These 13 T cell receptor beta chains came from one sample sequenced in a study of T cells in Graves' hyperthyroidism and ophthalmopathy. The investigators amplified TCR beta CDR3 regions from RNA transcripts. RT-PCR in the first round (using the HTBI primer set) targeted the TCR CDR3. TCRdb analysed the multiplex PCR reads with MiXCR anew, one entry per CDR3 protein. The sample carries about 550,000 distinct CDR3 sequences, more than 20% recorded once. Sequences were obtained from blood. The receptor source for this set is a young man with Graves' hyperthyroidism.

The CDR3 region has the DNA TGTGCCAGCAGTGATGTAGCGGGAGAACAAACCGGGGAGCTGTTTTTT. It translates to CASSDVAGEQTGELFF. The chain has TRBV25-1 and TRBJ2-2; 9 nucleotides line up with TRBD2. Germline trimming cut 3 bases from V and 5 bases from J; bases unmatched to any gene: 7. CDR3 size: 16 residues. The germline gives CDR1 MGHDK, CDR2 SYGVNS.

This clonotype occurred many times. This sequence joins TRBV6-5 and TRBJ2-7; D may match TRBD1 or TRBD2 (5 bases each). The CDR3 is made up of 16 amino acids. Germline assignment: CDR1 MNHEY and CDR2 SVGAGI. Trimming took 0 bases from V and 1 from J, leaving 13 bases between them. The CDR3 region has the DNA TGTGCCAGCAGTTACTCTATATTGGGGGATTCCTACGAGCAGTACTTC. The encoded protein is CASSYSILGDSYEQYF.

This clonotype was observed many times. The CDR3 loop reads CASSHTSGRKETQYF. The CDR3 bases are TGTGCCAGCAGCCATACTAGCGGGCGAAAAGAGACCCAGTACTTC. This chain joins TRBV7-6 and TRBJ2-5; the match to TRBD2 covers 9 bases. The CDR3 spans 15 residues. Germline-derived CDR1 and CDR2 are SGHVS and FNYEAQ. V was pared by 5 bases and J by 3 bases, with 7 bases of the junction left unmatched.

This rearrangement joins TRBV11-1 to TRBJ2-7; D call uncertain. Germline CDR1 and CDR2: SGHAT and FQDESV (reference sequence). The CDR3 contains 13 residues. V was shortened by 2 bases and J by 3 bases, with 8 bases between the two germline ends. As DNA, the CDR3 is TGTGCCAGCAGCTTACACAGATTCTACGAGCAGTACTTC. It codes for CASSLHRFYEQYF.

The gene calls are TRBV12-3 or TRBV12-4 and TRBJ2-7, with D perhaps assigned TRBD1 or TRBD2 (5 bases each). Trimming pared 4 bases from V and 5 bases from J, leaving 15 bases between. The CDR3 extends over 14 amino acids. For the CDR3, the DNA is TGTGCCAGCAGTTCGGGACGGCTTCCCCACGAGCAGTACTTC. Protein product: CASSSGRLPHEQYF.

The CDR3 coding sequence is TGTGCCAGCAGCCCCCACGGGACTAGCGGTATTGAGACCCAGTACTTC. Translated, it gives CASSPHGTSGIETQYF. The rearrangement links TRBV4-2 to TRBJ2-5, with 11 nucleotides matching TRBD2. The trim removed 4 bases at V and 5 bases at J, leaving 9 bases unmatched. There are 16 residues in the CDR3. Germline loops: CDR1 LGHNA, CDR2 YNFKEQ.

The chain combines TRBV6-1 with TRBJ2-7; 9 bases align to TRBD1. J was trimmed by 5 bases and V by 7 bases; bases with no gene match: 9. The CDR3 runs to 14 residues. The germline gives CDR1 MNHNS, CDR2 SASEGT. For the CDR3, the DNA is TGTGCCAGCACTACGGGACAGGGCATCGACGAGCAGTACTTC. Translated: CASTTGQGIDEQYF.

This clonotype was recorded a few times. This may be a read error, as it is one base from a much larger clone. This likely comes from a read error, as the CDR3 has no conserved phenylalanine or tryptophan at its end. This chain joins TRBV28 and TRBJ2-7; tentatively, D is TRBD1 (6 bases). V lost 6 bases to trimming and J lost 6 bases, with 12 bases between them. This CDR3 comprises 12 residues. Germline V gives CDR1 MDHEN, CDR2 SYDVKM. The CDR3: CASSSPRGEQYL. The CDR3 DNA reads as TGTGCCAGCAGCAGCCCCAGGGGCGAGCAGTACCTC.

This clonotype was picked up many times. The V and J genes are TRBV20-1 and TRBJ1-5, with D perhaps matching TRBD1 (5 bases). V lost 3 bases and J 4 bases, leaving 16 bases between the germline ends. This CDR3 has 15 residues. Per the germline V gene, CDR1 is DFQATT and CDR2 is SNEGSKA (reference sequence). The CDR3 nucleotides are TGCAGTGCTAGGGGGGGGGAGGCTTCAAATCAGCCCCAGCATTTT. The encoded protein is CSARGGEASNQPQHF.

The chain carries TRBV6-5 and TRBJ1-1; 8 bases line up with TRBD1. CDR1 and CDR2 from the germline V gene are MNHEY and SVGAGI. The CDR3 has 15 residues. Trimming cost V 0 bases and J 10 bases; bases outside gene matches: 10. Here the CDR3 DNA reads TGTGCCAGCAGTTACTCAAACAGGGGGAGTGGAGTAGCTTTCTTT. Amino acid sequence: CASSYSNRGSGVAFF.

CDR3 amino acids: CASSVLNRPTTGELFF. The CDR3 DNA is TGTGCCAGCAGCGTACTCAACAGGCCGACCACCGGGGAGCTGTTTTTT. The rearrangement uses TRBV9 and TRBJ2-2; TRBD1 might be the D (5 bases). There are 16 residues in the CDR3. CDR1 and CDR2 from the germline V gene are SGDLS and YYNGEE. V was trimmed by 1 base and J by 4 bases, leaving 14 bases between them.

This clonotype came up many times. The rearrangement links TRBV6-2 or TRBV6-3 to TRBJ2-5; tentative D call: TRBD2 (5 bases). The V gene's germline CDR1 is MNHEY and CDR2 SVGEGT. This CDR3 is 15 amino acids long. Trimming removed 2 bases from V and 5 bases from J, with 15 bases in between. The CDR3 DNA reads as TGTGCCAGCAGTTACGAGCGGCCCAGGAGTGAGACCCAGTACTTC. Encoded protein: CASSYERPRSETQYF.

In its sample, this clonotype was seen a few times. V usage is TRBV12-3 or TRBV12-4 and J usage is TRBJ2-5; 7 nucleotides align to TRBD1. The junction had 8 bases not matched to a gene; V was cut back by 5 bases and J by 5 bases. The CDR3 runs 14 residues. The CDR3 here is CASSPGTASETQYF. DNA of the CDR3: TGTGCCAGCAGTCCCGGGACAGCGAGTGAGACCCAGTACTTC.